A selection of T cell receptor beta chains follows, all from one sample in a study of shared clonotypes between healthy human individuals. Data came from immunoSEQ multiplex PCR; TCRdb stores just in-frame clones and leaves some out. The sample yields a few million clones, 85% to 95% seen once. What was sequenced was naive CD4+ T cells from PBMCs. These receptors were taken from a man between 18 and 29 years old in good health. Some clones in this sample may be carry-over from other donors' samples. The CDR3 runs from the conserved cysteine through the conserved F or W. The order of the fields is J gene, D gene, V gene, clone size, CDR3 protein, CDR3 DNA. A D gene is named only where the DNA matches it firmly. Clone sizes are given selectively: once, few, many, or a class where the clone is expanded.

>TRBJ2-1|NA|TRBV4-1|NA
CASSQQRTGPENEQFF
TGCGCCAGCAGCCAACAGAGAACGGGCCCGGAGAATGAGCAGTTCTTC
>TRBJ2-7|NA|TRBV27|NA
CASWTAGNRGSEQYF
TGTGCCAGTTGGACAGCCGGGAACCGGGGATCCGAGCAGTACTTC
>TRBJ2-7|NA|TRBV28|NA
CASSLLGTYEQYF
TGTGCCAGCAGTTTATTAGGGACCTACGAGCAGTACTTC
>TRBJ2-7|NA|TRBV11-2|NA
CASSPPSRTAYEQYF
TGTGCCAGCAGCCCTCCGAGCCGGACAGCCTACGAGCAGTACTTC
>TRBJ1-3|NA|TRBV4-2|NA
CASSQGQGRNTIYF
TGTGCCAGCAGCCAAGGGCAGGGCCGAAACACCATATATTTT
>TRBJ2-2|TRBD2|TRBV6-5|NA
CASSYSGRATGELFF
TGTGCCAGCAGTTACTCGGGGAGGGCCACCGGGGAGCTGTTTTTT
>TRBJ2-4|NA|TRBV19|once
CASSIDRRNIQYF
TGTGCCAGTAGTATAGACCGGCGGAACATTCAGTACTTC
>TRBJ1-2|NA|TRBV5-1|NA
CASSLNRGIDGYTF
TGCGCCAGCAGCTTGAATCGGGGGATAGATGGCTACACCTTC
>TRBJ2-7|NA|TRBV7-9|NA
CASTPGLRSSYEQYF
TGTGCCAGCACCCCGGGACTTCGGAGCTCCTACGAGCAGTACTTC
>TRBJ2-5|NA|TRBV5-1|NA
CASSLVGVSIDTRTNQETQYF
TGCGCCAGCAGCTTGGTTGGGGTTTCGATCGATACAAGAACCAATCAAGAGACCCAGTACTTC
>TRBJ1-4|NA|TRBV27|NA
CASSRFNEKLFF
TGTGCCAGCAGTAGGTTTAATGAAAAACTGTTTTTT
>TRBJ1-2|NA|TRBV9|NA
CASSVGSGGMDGYTF
TGTGCCAGCAGCGTGGGGTCGGGAGGGATGGATGGCTACACCTTC
>TRBJ2-4|TRBD2|TRBV28|NA
CASSLAGVKNIQYF
TGTGCCAGCAGTTTAGCGGGGGTCAAAAACATTCAGTACTTC
>TRBJ2-7|NA|TRBV5-5|once
CASSAQLPYEQYF
TGTGCCAGCAGCGCACAGCTACCTTACGAGCAGTACTTC
>TRBJ2-2|TRBD1|TRBV4-3|NA
CASSQETTGGGELFF
TGCGCCAGCAGCCAAGAAACCACAGGGGGCGGGGAGCTGTTTTTT
>TRBJ1-1|TRBD1|TRBV9|NA
CASSPPLGTANTEAFF
TGTGCCAGCAGCCCCCCTCTGGGGACAGCGAACACTGAAGCTTTCTTT
>TRBJ2-3|NA|TRBV21-1|NA
CAIEGVPSQYF
TGTGCCATCGAAGGGGTCCCCTCGCAGTATTTT
>TRBJ1-2|NA|TRBV5-4|NA
CASSDTGLGYTF
TGTGCCAGCAGCGATACAGGGCTTGGCTACACCTTC
>TRBJ2-4|NA|TRBV7-7|NA
CASLNIQYF
TGTGCCAGCCTAAACATTCAGTACTTC
>TRBJ1-1|NA|TRBV10-2|few
CASSGGMNTEAFF
TGCGCCAGCAGTGGGGGAATGAACACTGAAGCTTTCTTT
>TRBJ2-7|NA|TRBV6-1|NA
CASSEIRRGGYEQYF
TGTGCCAGCAGTGAAATTAGAAGGGGGGGCTACGAGCAGTACTTC
>TRBJ2-2|TRBD2|TRBV18|NA
CASSPGGTTGELFF
TGTGCCAGCTCACCGGGAGGGACCACCGGGGAGCTGTTTTTT
>TRBJ2-2|NA|TRBV30|NA
CAWSLTGWGDTGELFF
TGTGCCTGGAGTCTGACAGGATGGGGGGACACCGGGGAGCTGTTTTTT
>TRBJ2-1|TRBD1|TRBV29-1|NA
CSVADRVDNEQFF
TGCAGCGTCGCGGACAGGGTGGACAATGAGCAGTTCTTC
>TRBJ1-2|TRBD1|TRBV7-9|NA
CASSLGQGADYGYTF
TGTGCCAGCAGCTTAGGGCAGGGGGCGGACTATGGCTACACCTTC
>TRBJ2-3|TRBD2|TRBV5-1|NA
CASSLSSGATDTQYF
TGCGCCAGCAGCTTGAGTAGCGGGGCCACAGATACGCAGTATTTT
>TRBJ2-1|NA|TRBV15|NA
CATSNGTLSYNEQFF
TGTGCCACCAGCAACGGGACACTCTCCTACAATGAGCAGTTCTTC
>TRBJ2-2|TRBD2|TRBV6-6|NA
CASRRGTSVTGELFF
TGTGCCAGCAGACGCGGGACTAGCGTCACCGGGGAGCTGTTTTTT
>TRBJ2-1|NA|TRBV10-3|NA
CAISSESRGSYNEQFF
TGTGCCATCAGTTCGGAAAGTAGGGGCTCCTACAATGAGCAGTTCTTC
>TRBJ1-1|NA|TRBV28|NA
CATSRGLTEAFF
TGTGCCACCTCTCGGGGTTTGACTGAAGCTTTCTTT
>TRBJ1-4|NA|TRBV30|NA
CAWSGLGEKLFF
TGTGCCTGGAGTGGGTTGGGAGAAAAACTGTTTTTT
>TRBJ2-7|TRBD1|TRBV5-1|NA
CASSLVQGAYEQYF
TGCGCCAGCAGCTTGGTGCAGGGGGCCTACGAGCAGTACTTC
>TRBJ2-5|NA|TRBV10-3|NA
CAISVSTQGGEETQYF
TGTGCCATCAGTGTTTCCACTCAGGGGGGTGAAGAGACCCAGTACTTC
>TRBJ2-7|TRBD1|TRBV2|NA
CAITPAGQGITYREAQYF
TGTGCCATCACTCCTGCAGGACAGGGGATCACGTACAGAGAAGCGCAGTACTTC
>TRBJ2-1|NA|TRBV5-4|NA
CASSLGLNEQFF
TGTGCCAGCAGTCTAGGCCTCAATGAGCAGTTCTTC
>TRBJ1-2|TRBD1|TRBV27|once
CASRPRGQGYTF
TGTGCCAGCCGCCCCAGGGGGCAAGGCTACACCTTC
>TRBJ2-1|NA|TRBV29-1|NA
CSARLLDEQFF
TGCAGCGCGAGACTCCTGGATGAGCAGTTCTTC
>TRBJ2-3|TRBD2|TRBV7-2|NA
CASSLVGTSGTDTQYF
TGTGCCAGCAGCTTAGTGGGGACTAGCGGCACAGATACGCAGTATTTT
>TRBJ2-2|NA|TRBV7-9|NA
CASSSRTTRGTGELFF
TGTGCCAGCAGCTCACGGACAACCCGGGGCACCGGGGAGCTGTTTTTT
>TRBJ2-7|NA|TRBV2|NA
CASSPTYEQYF
TGTGCCAGCAGTCCCACCTACGAGCAGTACTTC
>TRBJ2-1|TRBD2|TRBV5-1|NA
CASSRIAGTGNEQFF
TGCGCCAGCAGCCGGATAGCGGGAACGGGGAATGAGCAGTTCTTC
>TRBJ2-1|NA|TRBV28|NA
CASGSNEQFF
TGTGCCAGCGGGAGCAATGAGCAGTTCTTC
>TRBJ2-1|NA|TRBV7-3|NA
CASSLHRVAGYDEQFF
TGTGCCAGCAGCTTACATAGGGTGGCTGGGTATGATGAGCAGTTCTTC
>TRBJ1-1|NA|TRBV25-1|NA
CASRRGGSQFMNTEAFF
TGTGCCAGCAGACGAGGTGGGTCGCAATTCATGAACACTGAAGCTTTCTTT
>TRBJ2-7|NA|TRBV10-3|NA
CAISAGIEQYF
TGTGCCATCAGTGCGGGGATCGAGCAGTACTTC
>TRBJ2-7|TRBD1|TRBV6-6|NA
CASSQGQGIYEQYF
TGTGCCAGCAGTCAGGGACAGGGAATCTACGAGCAGTACTTC
>TRBJ2-4|NA|TRBV12-5|NA
CASGLDPMGEYF
TGTGCTAGTGGTTTGGACCCAATGGGGGAGTACTTC
>TRBJ2-7|NA|TRBV29-1|NA
CSVGTQRATYEQYF
TGCAGCGTGGGCACCCAGCGGGCTACCTACGAGCAGTACTTC
>TRBJ1-2|NA|TRBV6-5|once
CASSYSARINYGYTF
TGTGCCAGCAGTTACTCGGCCCGAATTAACTATGGCTACACCTTC